This T cell receptor beta chain was obtained from a study of resident and recirculating memory T cells in vitiligo. As for the study in general: Epidermis came from shave biopsies of lesional and nonlesional sites, plus PBMCs. Whole samples, not sorted cells, were homogenized and used for genomic DNA extraction. General observations from the study: No unique dominant TCR clone was found in vitiligo lesions.

Stable vitiligo meant no lesion change over the previous 6 months. TCRdb keeps only in-frame clones here, not all; method: immunoSEQ multiplex PCR. This table holds tens of thousands of clones, 92% found once. V shed 3 bases and J 6 bases; nucleotides not matched to a gene: 6. This CDR3 region has 14 residues. In germline, CDR1 is MDHEN, CDR2 SYDVKM. Points on this clone: The antigen remains undetermined.

This TCR came from a male donor with vitiligo. The specimen was blood. The rearrangement joins TRBV28 to TRBJ2-7; TRBD2 aligns across 9 bases. For the CDR3, the DNA is TGTGCCAGCAGTTTTTTGCGGGAGGGCGCCGAGCAGTACTTC. It yields the protein CASSFLREGAEQYF. Full variable domain (rest looked up from reference TRBV28 and TRBJ2-7): DVKVTQSSRYLVKRTGEKVFLECVQDMDHENMFWYRQDPGLGLRLIYFSYDVKMKEKGDIPEGYSVSREKKERFSLILESASTNQTSMYLCASSFLREGAEQYFGPGTRLTVT.